This T cell receptor (beta chain) comes out of a study of T cells in Graves' hyperthyroidism and ophthalmopathy. Study in general: Peripheral blood was collected at initial diagnosis, before any treatment.

This clonotype has a count of ten or more. Amplification of TCR beta CDR3 regions used RNA as the template. The TCR CDR3 was amplified in a first-round RT-PCR using the HTBI primer set. TCRdb redid the calling of the multiplex PCR reads with MiXCR, one entry per CDR3 protein. The data hold fewer than 900,000 distinct CDR3 sequences, with over 15% observed a single time. The length of the CDR3 is 13 residues. CDR1 DFQATT and CDR2 SNEGSKA come from the germline V gene (reference sequence). V gave up 6 bases and J gave up 0 bases, with 11 bases separating them. Diagnoses rested on clinical symptoms, serum thyroxine and TRAb, thyroid ultrasound and orbital computed tomography.

This TCR came from a woman aged 45-65 years with Graves' hyperthyroidism that later progressed to Graves' ophthalmopathy. This chain links TRBV20-1 with TRBJ1-2; D ambiguous. Source material: blood. The CDR3 sequence: CSALDGPNYGYTF. In DNA form, the CDR3 reads TGCAGTGCCCTGGACGGGCCTAACTATGGCTACACCTTC.